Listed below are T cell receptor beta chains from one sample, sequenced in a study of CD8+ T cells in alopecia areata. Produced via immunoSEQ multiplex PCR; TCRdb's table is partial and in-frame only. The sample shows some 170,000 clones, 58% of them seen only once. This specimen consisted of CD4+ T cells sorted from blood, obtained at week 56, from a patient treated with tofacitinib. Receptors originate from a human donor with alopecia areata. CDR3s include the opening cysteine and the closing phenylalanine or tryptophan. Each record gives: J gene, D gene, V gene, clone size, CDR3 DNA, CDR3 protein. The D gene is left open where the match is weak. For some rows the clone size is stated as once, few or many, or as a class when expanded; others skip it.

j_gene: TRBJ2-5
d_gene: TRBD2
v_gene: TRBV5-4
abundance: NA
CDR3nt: TGTGCCAGCAGCGTACCCAGAGGGGGTAGCGGGGGCGCAGAGACCCAGTACTTC
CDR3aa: CASSVPRGGSGGAETQYF

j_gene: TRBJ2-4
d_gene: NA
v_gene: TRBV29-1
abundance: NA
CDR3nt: TGCAGCGTTGGTGGCCTAGCCAAAAACATTCAGTACTTC
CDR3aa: CSVGGLAKNIQYF

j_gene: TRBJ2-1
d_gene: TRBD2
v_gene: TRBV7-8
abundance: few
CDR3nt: TGTGCCAGCAGCTTCGTAGCGGGGGAGCAGTTCTTC
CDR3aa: CASSFVAGEQFF

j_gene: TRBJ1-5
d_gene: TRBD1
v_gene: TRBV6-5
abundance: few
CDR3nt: TGTGCCAGCAGGGGACAGGGGGCGAGTCAGCCCCAGCATTTT
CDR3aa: CASRGQGASQPQHF

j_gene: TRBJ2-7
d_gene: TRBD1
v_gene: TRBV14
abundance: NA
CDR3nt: TGTGCCAGCAGCCCCGACAGGGGTCACGAGCAGTACTTC
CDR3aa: CASSPDRGHEQYF

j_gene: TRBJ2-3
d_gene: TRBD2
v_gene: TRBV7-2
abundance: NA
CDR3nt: TGTGCCAGCAGCCCTGGACTAGCGGGGGGTGTTAGCACAGATACGCAGTATTTT
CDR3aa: CASSPGLAGGVSTDTQYF

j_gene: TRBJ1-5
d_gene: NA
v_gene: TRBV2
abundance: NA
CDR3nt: TGTGCCAGCAGTGCGGAGCCCGCGGGACAGCCCCAGCATTTT
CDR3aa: CASSAEPAGQPQHF

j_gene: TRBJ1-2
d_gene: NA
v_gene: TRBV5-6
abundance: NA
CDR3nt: TGTGCCAACAGCGCGGACTATGGCTACACCTTC
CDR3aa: CANSADYGYTF

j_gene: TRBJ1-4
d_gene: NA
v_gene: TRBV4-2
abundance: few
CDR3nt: TGTGCCAGCAGGCGGGACCAGGGTCAACTCGAAAAACTGTTTTTT
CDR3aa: CASRRDQGQLEKLFF

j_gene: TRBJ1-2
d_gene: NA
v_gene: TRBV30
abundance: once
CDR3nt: TGTGCCTGGACAGGGCCCGATGGCTACACCTTC
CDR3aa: CAWTGPDGYTF

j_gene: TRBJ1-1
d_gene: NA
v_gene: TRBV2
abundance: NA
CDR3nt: TGTGCCAGCAGTGTAGGCGAGAACACTGAAGCTTTCTTT
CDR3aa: CASSVGENTEAFF

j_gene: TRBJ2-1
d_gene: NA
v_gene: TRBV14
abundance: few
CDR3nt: TGTGCCAGCAGCCAGCTATACAATGAGCAGTTCTTC
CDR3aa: CASSQLYNEQFF

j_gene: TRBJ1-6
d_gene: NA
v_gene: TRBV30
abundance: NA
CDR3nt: TGTGCCTGGAGTCCGTCCGTGGTCTCCTATAATTCACCCCTCCACTTT
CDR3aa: CAWSPSVVSYNSPLHF

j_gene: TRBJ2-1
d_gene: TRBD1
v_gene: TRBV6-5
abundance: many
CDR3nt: TGTGCCAGCAGCAACACCGGGACAGGGGCGGGTGAGCAGTTCTTC
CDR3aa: CASSNTGTGAGEQFF

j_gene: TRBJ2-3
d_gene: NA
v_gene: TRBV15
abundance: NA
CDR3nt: TGTGCCACCAGCAGAGGCCCCCGGGATACGCAGTATTTT
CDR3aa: CATSRGPRDTQYF

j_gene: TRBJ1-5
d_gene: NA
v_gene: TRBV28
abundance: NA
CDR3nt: TGTGCCAGCAGCCTCCCCAATCAGCCCCAGCATTTT
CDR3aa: CASSLPNQPQHF

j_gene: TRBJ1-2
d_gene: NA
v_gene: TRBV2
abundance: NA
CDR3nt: TGTGCCAGCAGTGACATCAACTATGGCTACACCTTC
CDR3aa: CASSDINYGYTF

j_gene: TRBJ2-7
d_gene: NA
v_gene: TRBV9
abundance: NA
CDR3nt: TGTGCCAGCAGCGTCGGCACCAGCTACGAGCAGTACTTC
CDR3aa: CASSVGTSYEQYF

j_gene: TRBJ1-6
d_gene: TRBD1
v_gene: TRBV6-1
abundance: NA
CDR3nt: TGTGCCAGCAGGAAACAGGGGGATTCACCCCTCCACTTT
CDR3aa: CASRKQGDSPLHF

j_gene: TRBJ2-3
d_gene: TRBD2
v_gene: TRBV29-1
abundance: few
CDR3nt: TGCAGCGTTACTCCCCGACTAGCCACAGATACGCAGTATTTT
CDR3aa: CSVTPRLATDTQYF

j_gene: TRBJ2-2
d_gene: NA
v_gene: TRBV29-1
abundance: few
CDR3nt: TGCAGCGTAGCCAGGGCCGGGGAGCTGTTTTTT
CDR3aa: CSVARAGELFF

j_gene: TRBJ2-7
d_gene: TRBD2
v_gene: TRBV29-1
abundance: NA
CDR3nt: TGCAGCGTTGAGACTAGCGGAAACTACGAGCAGTACTTC
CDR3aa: CSVETSGNYEQYF

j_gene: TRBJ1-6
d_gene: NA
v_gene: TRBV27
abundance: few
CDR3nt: TGTGCCAGCAGTTTGGAGAGGGTGGTCAATTCACCCCTCCACTTT
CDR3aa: CASSLERVVNSPLHF

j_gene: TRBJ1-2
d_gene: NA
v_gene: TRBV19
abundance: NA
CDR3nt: TGTGCCAGTAATGATAAGGGCGGCTATGGCTACACCTTC
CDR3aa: CASNDKGGYGYTF

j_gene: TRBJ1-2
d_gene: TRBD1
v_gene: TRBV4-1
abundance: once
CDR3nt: TGCGCCAGCAGGCGACAGGGGAGTGGCTATGGCTACACCTTC
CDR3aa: CASRRQGSGYGYTF

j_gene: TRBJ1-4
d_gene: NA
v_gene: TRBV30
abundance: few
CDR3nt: TGTGCCTGGAGTCTCGGGGGGCTGAGGAATGAAAAACTGTTTTTT
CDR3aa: CAWSLGGLRNEKLFF

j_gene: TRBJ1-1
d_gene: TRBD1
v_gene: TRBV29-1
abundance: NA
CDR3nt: TGCAGCACAAGACAGGGCATGAACACTGAAGCTTTCTTT
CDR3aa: CSTRQGMNTEAFF

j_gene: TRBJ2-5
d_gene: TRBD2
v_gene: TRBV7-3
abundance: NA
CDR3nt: TGTGCCAGCAGCCCCAATGGCAAACTAGCGGGGAAGCAAGAGACCCAGTACTTC
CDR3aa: CASSPNGKLAGKQETQYF

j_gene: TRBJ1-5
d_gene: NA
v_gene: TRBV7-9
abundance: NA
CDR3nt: TGTGCCAGCAGCAAATATAGCAATCAGCCCCAGCATTTT
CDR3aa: CASSKYSNQPQHF

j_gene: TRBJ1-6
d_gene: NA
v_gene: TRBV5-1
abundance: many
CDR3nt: TGCGCCAGCAGCTTGGGACAATCCTTGGGGTCACCCCTCCACTTT
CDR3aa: CASSLGQSLGSPLHF

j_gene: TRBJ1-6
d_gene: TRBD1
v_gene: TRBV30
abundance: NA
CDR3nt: TGTGCCTGGTCCCGGGACAGGACCTGGAATTCACCCCTCCACTTT
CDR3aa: CAWSRDRTWNSPLHF

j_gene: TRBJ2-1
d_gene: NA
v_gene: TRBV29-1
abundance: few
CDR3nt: TGCAGCGTTGAAGTGATCCGTCCGGGGTCCTACAATGAGCAGTTCTTC
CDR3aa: CSVEVIRPGSYNEQFF

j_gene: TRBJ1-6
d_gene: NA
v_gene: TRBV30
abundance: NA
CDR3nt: TGTGCCTGGAGTGGCGGAGAGGGGCCCTCCTATAATTCACCCCTCCACTTT
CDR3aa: CAWSGGEGPSYNSPLHF

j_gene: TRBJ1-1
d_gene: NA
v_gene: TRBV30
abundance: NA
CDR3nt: TGTGCCTGGAGTGTAAAGGGCTACACTGAAGCTTTCTTT
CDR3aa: CAWSVKGYTEAFF

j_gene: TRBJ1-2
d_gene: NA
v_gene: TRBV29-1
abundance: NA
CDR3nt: TGCAGCGTAACAGGGACTATGAACTATGGCTACACCTTC
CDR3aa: CSVTGTMNYGYTF

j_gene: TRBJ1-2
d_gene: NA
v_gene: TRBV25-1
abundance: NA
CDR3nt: TGTGCCAGCACAGGGTCCTCCTATGGCTACACCTTC
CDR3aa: CASTGSSYGYTF

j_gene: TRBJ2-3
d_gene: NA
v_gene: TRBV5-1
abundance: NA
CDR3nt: TGCGCCAGCAGCCTGGCCCGGGGCGCTAGCACAGATACGCAGTATTTT
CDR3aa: CASSLARGASTDTQYF

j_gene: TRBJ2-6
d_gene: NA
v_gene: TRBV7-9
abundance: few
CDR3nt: TGTGCCAGCAGCCAGAGTGACTCTGGGGCCAACGTCCTGACTTTC
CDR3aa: CASSQSDSGANVLTF

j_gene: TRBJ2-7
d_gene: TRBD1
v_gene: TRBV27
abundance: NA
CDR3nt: TGTGCCAGCCAACAGACCGGGACAGTCATACCGCAGTACTTC
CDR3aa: CASQQTGTVIPQYF

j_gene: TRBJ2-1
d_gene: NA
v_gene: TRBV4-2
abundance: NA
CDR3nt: TGTGCCAGCAGCCAAGTGGCCGAGTACAATGAGCAGTTCTTC
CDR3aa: CASSQVAEYNEQFF

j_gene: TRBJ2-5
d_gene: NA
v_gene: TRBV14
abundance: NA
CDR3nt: TGTGCCAGCAGCCCACGCCGGGGCCCCCAAGAGACCCAGTACTTC
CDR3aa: CASSPRRGPQETQYF

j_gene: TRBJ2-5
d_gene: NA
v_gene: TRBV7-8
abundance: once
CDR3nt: TGTGCCAGCAGCTTCATGACGGTAAATCAAGAGACCCAGTACTTC
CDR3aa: CASSFMTVNQETQYF